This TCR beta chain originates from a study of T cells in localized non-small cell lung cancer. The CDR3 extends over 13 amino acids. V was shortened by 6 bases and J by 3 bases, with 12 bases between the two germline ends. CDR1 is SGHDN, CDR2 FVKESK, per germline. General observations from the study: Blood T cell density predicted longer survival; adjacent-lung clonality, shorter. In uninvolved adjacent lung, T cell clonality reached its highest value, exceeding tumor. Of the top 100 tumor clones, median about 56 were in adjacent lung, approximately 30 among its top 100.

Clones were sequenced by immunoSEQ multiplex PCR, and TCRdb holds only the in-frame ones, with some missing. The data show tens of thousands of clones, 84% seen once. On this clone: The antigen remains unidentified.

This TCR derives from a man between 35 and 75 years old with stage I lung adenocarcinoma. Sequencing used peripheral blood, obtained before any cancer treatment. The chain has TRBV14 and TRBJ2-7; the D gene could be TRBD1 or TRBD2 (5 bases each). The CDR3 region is CASSRQRGYEQYF. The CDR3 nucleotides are TGTGCCAGCAGTCGACAGAGGGGCTACGAGCAGTACTTC.